Following are 30 T cell receptor beta chains from one sample sequenced in a study of early T cells in non-severe SARS-CoV-2 infection (dated by TCRdb to the early 2020s). The library was prepared using 5' RACE. The reads were generated on a NextSeq 500. In-frame beta chains were kept once TCRdb had trimmed the public reads at Q25 with fastp and called clones with MiXCR. Identical CDR3 protein sequences are pooled into one entry, listed with their most common genes and DNA. The sample includes fewer than 35,000 distinct CDR3 sequences, with 4.4% observed a single time. The ten largest clones take up roughly 10% of the sample. Input material: whole blood. Receptors were obtained from an adult who was a healthcare worker with PCR-confirmed SARS-CoV-2 infection or an uninfected control (not recorded which).

This clonotype was recorded many times. The chain's CDR3 is CAISTDEMGYTF. The CDR3 DNA is TGTGCCATCAGCACGGATGAAATGGGCTACACCTTC. The V and J genes are TRBV10-3 and TRBJ1-2, with D uncertain. The V end was cut by 6 bases, the J end by 8 bases, with 13 bases between. The CDR3 sequence is 12 residues long. In germline, CDR1 is ENHRY, CDR2 SYGVKD.

This clonotype came up many times. The chain recombines TRBV25-1 with TRBJ2-5; D is undetermined. Germline CDR1 is MGHDK and CDR2 is SYGVNS. CDR3 length: 11 amino acids. V lost 2 bases, J lost 7 bases, and 5 bases lay in between. Written as DNA, the CDR3 is TGTGCCAGCAGTGAACAGAGGACCCAGTACTTC. Translation gives CASSEQRTQYF.

This clonotype was counted at least ten times. The chain is built from TRBV20-1 and TRBJ2-2; TRBD2 agrees at 9 bases. The germline V gene encodes CDR1 DFQATT and CDR2 SNEGSKA (reference sequence). Trimming cost V 4 bases and J 7 bases; bases outside gene matches: 10. This CDR3 has 15 amino acids. For the CDR3, the DNA is TGCAGTGCTAAGGCATTAGCGGGAGAGGTCGGGGAGCTGTTTTTT. The encoded protein is CSAKALAGEVGELFF.

This clonotype was seen many times. The chain recombines TRBV7-2 with TRBJ2-7, with 9 bases matching TRBD2. Germline CDR1 reads SGHTA; CDR2 reads FQGNSA. This CDR3 is 15 amino acids long. The junction had 4 bases not matched to a gene; V was cut back by 1 base and J by 3 bases. CDR3 amino acids: CASSLGSGRSYEQYV. The CDR3 DNA reads as TGTGCCAGCAGCTTAGGTAGCGGGAGAAGCTACGAGCAGTACGTC.

This clonotype is medium-sized in the sample. This rearrangement joins TRBV20-1 to TRBJ1-2; the match to TRBD1 covers 9 bases. V gave up 2 bases and J gave up 3 bases; unmatched junction bases: 16. This CDR3 spans 18 amino acids. Germline assignment: CDR1 DFQATT and CDR2 SNEGSKA (reference sequence). The CDR3 DNA reads as TGCAGTGCTAGATGGGGGACCCGAACAGGGGGCCGGGACTATGGCTACACCTTC. This encodes CSARWGTRTGGRDYGYTF.

This clonotype was counted ten times or more. V is TRBV12-3 or TRBV12-4 and J is TRBJ2-1; TRBD2 might be the D (5 bases). V was shortened by 0 bases and J by 14 bases, with 11 bases between the two germline ends. The CDR3 length is 12 residues. CDR3: CASSLAGVVKFF. Here the CDR3 DNA reads TGTGCCAGCAGTTTAGCGGGAGTAGTAAAGTTCTTC.

This clonotype was picked up many times. The rearrangement joins TRBV7-2 to TRBJ2-1; no firm D call. With 6 bases removed from V and 10 bases from J, the gap between germline ends came to 13 bases. This CDR3 is 12 amino acids long. CDR1 SGHTA and CDR2 FQGNSA come from the germline V gene. The CDR3 region has the DNA TGTGCCAGCAGAGTAGGGATCAGAGAGCAGTTCTTC. Amino acids: CASRVGIREQFF.

This clonotype showed up many times. This sequence joins TRBV7-2 and TRBJ2-7; a weak D match, TRBD1 (5 bases). The CDR3 totals 14 residues. CDR1 is SGHTA, CDR2 FQGNSA, per germline. Trimming removed 1 base from V and 2 bases from J, with 9 bases in between. The CDR3 region is CASSLVAGPYEQYV. The CDR3 DNA follows: TGTGCCAGCAGCTTAGTGGCAGGGCCCTACGAGCAGTACGTC.

The CDR3 DNA follows: TGTGCCAGCAGCTTGGCGGGGACTCCCCGAGAGACCCAGTACTTC. As protein: CASSLAGTPRETQYF. The V and J genes are TRBV7-6 and TRBJ2-5, with a weak D call TRBD2 (6 bases). CDR1 is SGHVS, CDR2 FNYEAQ, per germline. Trimming took off 3 bases at V and 4 bases at J, with 15 bases between the two ends. The CDR3 totals 15 residues.

This clonotype was found many times. V gene TRBV7-2 combines with J gene TRBJ2-1; 7 nucleotides align to TRBD2. The CDR3 length is 15 residues. Germline V gives CDR1 SGHTA, CDR2 FQGNSA. The junction had 6 bases not matched to a gene; V was cut back by 5 bases and J by 2 bases. The CDR3 is CASSPRAGPYNEQFF. The CDR3 DNA reads as TGTGCCAGCAGCCCCCGAGCGGGGCCCTACAATGAGCAGTTCTTC.

This clonotype has ten or more counts. The chain carries TRBV7-9 and TRBJ2-5; 7 bases are a match to TRBD1. The J segment lost 2 bases and the V segment lost 5 bases, leaving 8 bases of the junction unmatched. Germline V gives CDR1 SEHNR, CDR2 FQNEAQ (reference sequence). This CDR3 spans 15 amino acids. The CDR3 DNA follows: TGTGCCAGCAGCCGACAGGGTCTGGGGCAAGAGACCCAGTACTTC. The encoded protein is CASSRQGLGQETQYF. The full variable domain, its missing parts supplied by reference TRBV7-9 and TRBJ2-5, is DTGVSQNPRHKITKRGQNVTFRCDPISEHNRLYWYRQTLGQGPEFLTYFQNEAQLEKSRLLSDRFSAERPKGSFSTLEIQRTEQGDSAMYLCASSRQGLGQETQYFGPGTRLLVL.

The table lists this clonotype with many counts. The chain couples TRBV6-5 to TRBJ2-1; a possible D gene is TRBD2 (6 bases). The V gene lost 5 bases and the J gene lost 7 bases, with 21 bases spanning the gap. The CDR3 is 16 amino acids. Germline assignment: CDR1 MNHEY and CDR2 SVGAGI. DNA for the CDR3: TGTGCCAGCAGTCGAGGGACTCCTATAACGAGGAATGAGCAGTTCTTC. This codes for CASSRGTPITRNEQFF.

This clonotype rates as medium-sized. The DNA of the CDR3 is TGTGCCAGCAGCCTCACTAGCGGGAGGGCCCGCTCCTACAATGAGCAGTTCTTC. Its translation: CASSLTSGRARSYNEQFF. The chain joins TRBV7-8 to TRBJ2-1; 13 bases fit TRBD2. In germline, CDR1 is SGHVS, CDR2 FQNEAQ. The CDR3 loop spans 18 amino acids. V was clipped by 5 bases and J by 0 bases; unmatched bases: 7.

This clonotype occurred many times. The chain couples TRBV24-1 to TRBJ2-5; D not certain. The CDR3 sequence is 13 residues long. Between the trimmed V and J ends, which lost 4 bases and 5 bases, there was a span of 10 bases. The germline gives CDR1 KGHDR, CDR2 SFDVKD. CDR3 in amino acids: CATSEPAFETQYF. The DNA of the CDR3 is TGTGCCACCAGTGAGCCCGCCTTCGAGACCCAGTACTTC.

This clonotype was picked up many times. J is TRBJ1-1 and V is TRBV20-1, with D perhaps TRBD1 (5 bases). Trimming cost V 2 bases and J 2 bases, with 9 bases left between them. The CDR3 loop spans 13 amino acids. Per the germline V gene, CDR1 is DFQATT and CDR2 is SNEGSKA (reference sequence). The CDR3 nucleotides read TGCAGTGCTAGAACGACAGTTAACACTGAAGCTTTCTTT. Its translation: CSARTTVNTEAFF.

This clonotype was picked up many times. The rearrangement uses TRBV27 and TRBJ1-5, with D maybe TRBD1 (5 bases). The CDR3 is 15 residues long. The germline gives CDR1 MNHEY, CDR2 SMNVEV (reference sequence). V lost 6 bases, J lost 7 bases, and 19 bases lay in between. The CDR3 bases are TGTGCCAGCAGCCCGGGGCTGGTTCTGGGGCAGCCCCAGCATTTT. This gives the protein CASSPGLVLGQPQHF.

This clonotype has a count of ten or more. The J gene is TRBJ2-7, the V gene TRBV29-1; 7 bases map to TRBD1. Trimming took 6 bases from V and 3 from J; bases not matched to a gene: 8. The CDR3 totals 13 residues. Germline V lookup: CDR1 SQVTM, CDR2 ANQGSEA. The CDR3 nucleotides are TGCAGCGTCTCCGACAGGGCTGTCTACGAGCAGTACTTC. Protein: CSVSDRAVYEQYF.

By frequency in the sample, this clonotype is medium-sized. V and J are TRBV5-1 and TRBJ2-7; 9 positions match TRBD1. This CDR3 is built from 14 residues. CDR1 is SGHRS and CDR2 is YFSETQ in the germline V gene. With 4 bases clipped from V and 5 bases from J, the junction kept 7 bases outside the gene matches. Here the CDR3 DNA reads TGCGCCAGCAGCCCCCGGACAGGGGACGACGAGCAGTACTTC. Amino acids: CASSPRTGDDEQYF.

This clonotype was detected ten times or more. The chain combines TRBV5-4 with TRBJ2-3; D assignment may be TRBD1 or TRBD2 (5 bases each). The CDR3 contains 16 residues. V was shortened by 0 bases and J by 6 bases, with 17 bases between the two germline ends. Germline assignment: CDR1 SGHNT and CDR2 YYREEE (reference sequence). The CDR3 DNA is TGTGCCAGCAGCTTGGACTTACGGGGCAGGTCCGATACGCAGTATTTT. This codes for CASSLDLRGRSDTQYF.

This clonotype was counted ten times or more. This chain connects TRBV4-3 to TRBJ2-1; possible D gene TRBD1, 5 bases. Between the trimmed V and J ends, which lost 0 bases and 4 bases, there was a span of 13 bases. This CDR3 contains 16 residues. Per germline, CDR1 LGHNA and CDR2 YSLEER. The CDR3 region has the DNA TGCGCCAGCAGCCAAGAGGGGCGGAAAACTTACAATGAGCAGTTCTTC. It translates to CASSQEGRKTYNEQFF.

CDR3 residues: CASSLVGTAGYGDTGELFF. The CDR3 DNA reads as TGTGCCAGCAGCTTAGTTGGAACGGCGGGATATGGGGACACCGGGGAGCTGTTTTTT. The V and J genes are TRBV7-6 and TRBJ2-2, with D tentatively TRBD2 (6 bases). CDR1 is SGHVS and CDR2 is FNYEAQ in the germline V gene. This CDR3 spans 19 amino acids. With 1 base removed from V and 3 bases from J, the gap between germline ends came to 21 bases.

This clonotype was observed at least ten times. The gene calls are TRBV18 and TRBJ1-5, with D tentatively TRBD1 (6 bases). CDR3 length equals 15 residues. The V end lost 5 bases, the J end lost 2 bases, and 13 bases lay between the germline ends. Per germline, CDR1 KGHSH and CDR2 LQKENI. The CDR3 reads CASSAQGNGNQPQHF. In DNA form, the CDR3 reads TGTGCCAGCTCAGCCCAGGGGAATGGCAATCAGCCCCAGCATTTT. Based on the CDR3 plus reference TRBV18 and TRBJ1-5, the full variable domain is NAGVMQNPRHLVRRRGQEARLRCSPMKGHSHVYWYRQLPEEGLKFMVYLQKENIIDESGMPKERFSAEFPKEGPSILRIQQVVRGDSAAYFCASSAQGNGNQPQHFGDGTRLSIL.

This clonotype was observed many times. The V gene is TRBV12-3 or TRBV12-4, the J gene TRBJ1-5; D remains unclear. Trimming shortened V by 3 bases and J by 5 bases, and 8 bases separated the two germline ends. The CDR3 has 13 residues. DNA of the CDR3: TGTGCCAGCAGTTTGGCGCGAGATCAGCCCCAGCATTTT. It translates to CASSLARDQPQHF.

This clonotype showed up many times. V and J are TRBV28 and TRBJ2-2; D is ambiguous. V lost 5 bases to trimming and J lost 9 bases, with 13 bases between them. The CDR3 consists of 13 residues. CDR1 MDHEN and CDR2 SYDVKM come from the germline V gene. CDR3 residues: CASSPETRRELFF. CDR3 sequence (DNA): TGTGCCAGCAGTCCGGAGACCCGTAGGGAGCTGTTTTTT.

This clonotype was recorded many times. The chain couples TRBV4-3 to TRBJ1-1; the D is unclear. V gave up 4 bases and J gave up 1 base, with 13 bases separating them. Germline V lookup: CDR1 LGHNA, CDR2 YSLEER. CDR3 size: 15 residues. CDR3 amino acids: CASSLKGPSNTEAFF. The CDR3 DNA is TGCGCCAGCAGCCTCAAGGGCCCTTCGAACACTGAAGCTTTCTTT.

Ten or more counts support this clonotype. The genes are TRBV7-6 and TRBJ2-7; D perhaps matches TRBD2 (6 bases). Germline-derived CDR1 and CDR2 are SGHVS and FNYEAQ. Trimming took off 5 bases at V and 3 bases at J, with 11 bases between the two ends. The CDR3 covers 13 residues. DNA for the CDR3: TGTGCCAGCAGCCGCACGGACTACTACGAGCAGTACTTC. Encoded protein: CASSRTDYYEQYF.

This chain joins TRBV11-2 and TRBJ1-1, with 8 bases lining up with TRBD1. The CDR3 runs to 16 residues. CDR1 and CDR2 (germline): SGHAT, FQNNGV. The V and J ends lost 2 bases and 4 bases, in that order; junction bases with no gene match: 9. The CDR3 DNA is TGTGCCAGCAGCTTATTTGGGAGGACAGGGCTCACTGAAGCTTTCTTT. Its translation: CASSLFGRTGLTEAFF.

This clonotype occurred a few times. The chain is built from TRBV27 and TRBJ1-3; TRBD1 agrees at 7 bases. Germline CDR1 is MNHEY and CDR2 is SMNVEV (reference sequence). The J segment lost 0 bases and the V segment lost 7 bases, leaving 9 bases of the junction unmatched. The CDR3 is made up of 16 amino acids. The CDR3 spells CASTRGGLGSGNTIYF. The CDR3 coding sequence is TGTGCCAGCACCAGGGGGGGGCTCGGCTCTGGAAACACCATATATTTT.

This clonotype appeared many times. The gene calls are TRBV5-6 and TRBJ2-1; maybe TRBD2 (6 bases). The V and J ends lost 0 bases and 3 bases respectively, with 10 bases between them. Germline-derived CDR1 and CDR2 are SGHDT and YYEEEE. The CDR3 is 15 amino acids. CDR3 protein: CASSLEGTGYNEQFF. As DNA, the CDR3 is TGTGCCAGCAGCTTGGAAGGGACTGGCTACAATGAGCAGTTCTTC.

This clonotype has at least ten counts. J is TRBJ1-1 and V is TRBV29-1; D gene uncertain. The germline V gene encodes CDR1 SQVTM and CDR2 ANQGSEA. The CDR3 length is 15 residues. The ends were cut back, 1 base at V and 2 bases at J, with 14 bases in the middle. The CDR3 DNA sequence: TGCAGCGTTGAAGGTGATAGAGGGTTTAACACTGAAGCTTTCTTT. This sequence encodes CSVEGDRGFNTEAFF.